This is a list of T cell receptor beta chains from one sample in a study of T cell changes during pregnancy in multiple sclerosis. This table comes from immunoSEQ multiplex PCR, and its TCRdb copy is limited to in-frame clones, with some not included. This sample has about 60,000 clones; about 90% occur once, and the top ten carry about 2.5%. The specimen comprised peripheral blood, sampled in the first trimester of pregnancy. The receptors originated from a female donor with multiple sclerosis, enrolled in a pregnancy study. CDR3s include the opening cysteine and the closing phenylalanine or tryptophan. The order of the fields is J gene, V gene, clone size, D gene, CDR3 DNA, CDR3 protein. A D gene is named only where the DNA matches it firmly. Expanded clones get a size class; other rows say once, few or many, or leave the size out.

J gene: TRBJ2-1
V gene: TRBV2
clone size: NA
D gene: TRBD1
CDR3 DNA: TGTGCCAGCAGGGACAGGCAAGCTTATTTCTTC
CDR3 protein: CASRDRQAYFF

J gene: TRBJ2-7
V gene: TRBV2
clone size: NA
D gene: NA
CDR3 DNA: TGTGCCAGCAGCCGGGACTCCCTCGAGCAGTACTTC
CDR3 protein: CASSRDSLEQYF

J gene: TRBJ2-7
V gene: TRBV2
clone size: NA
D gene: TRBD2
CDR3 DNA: TGTGCCAGCGGCGGTAGCGGGAGGGAAAGCTCCTACGAGCAGTACTTC
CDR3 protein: CASGGSGRESSYEQYF

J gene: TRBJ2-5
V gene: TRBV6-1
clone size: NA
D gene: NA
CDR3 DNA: TGTGCCAGCAGTCGGGGTCTTGAGGGAGAGACCCAGTACTTC
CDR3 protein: CASSRGLEGETQYF

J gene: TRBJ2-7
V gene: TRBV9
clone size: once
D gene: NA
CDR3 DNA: TGTGCCAGCAGTCCGGAGTGGGTATCCTACGAGCAGTACTTC
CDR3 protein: CASSPEWVSYEQYF

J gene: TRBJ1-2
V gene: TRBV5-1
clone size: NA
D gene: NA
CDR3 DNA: TGCGCCAGCAGCTTGGACAGGATGACCTATGGCTACACCTTC
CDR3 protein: CASSLDRMTYGYTF

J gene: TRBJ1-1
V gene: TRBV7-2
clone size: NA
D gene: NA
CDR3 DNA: TGTGCCAGCAGCTTAGGACAGGACTTTAACACTGAAGCTTTCTTT
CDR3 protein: CASSLGQDFNTEAFF

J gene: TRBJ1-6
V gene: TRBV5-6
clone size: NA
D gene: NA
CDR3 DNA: TGTGCCAGCAGCTTGACTCGTGACATTAATTCACCCCTCCACTTT
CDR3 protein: CASSLTRDINSPLHF

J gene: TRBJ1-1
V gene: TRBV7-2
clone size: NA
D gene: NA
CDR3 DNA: TGTGCCAGCAGCTTAATCTACGACACTGAAGCTTTCTTT
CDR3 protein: CASSLIYDTEAFF

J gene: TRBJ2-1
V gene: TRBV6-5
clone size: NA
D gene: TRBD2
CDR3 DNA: TGTGCCTTAAGGGGCGGGAGGATTGGCAATGAGCAGTTCTTC
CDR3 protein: CALRGGRIGNEQFF

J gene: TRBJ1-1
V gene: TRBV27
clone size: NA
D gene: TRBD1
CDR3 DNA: TGTGCCAGCAGTTTGCAGGGGGGAGTTACTGAAGCTTTCTTT
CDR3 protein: CASSLQGGVTEAFF

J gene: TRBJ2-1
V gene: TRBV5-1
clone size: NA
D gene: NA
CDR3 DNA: TGCGCCAGCAGCCAGGAAAATAACAGGGAGTTCTTC
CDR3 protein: CASSQENNREFF

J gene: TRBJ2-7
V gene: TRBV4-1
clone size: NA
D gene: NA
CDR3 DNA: TGCGCCAGCAGCCCGCCGAATCCCCTAGAGCAGTACTTC
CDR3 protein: CASSPPNPLEQYF

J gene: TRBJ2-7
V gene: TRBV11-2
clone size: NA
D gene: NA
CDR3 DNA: TGTGCCAGCAGCTTAGCAACCGGGTCTCGGGAGCAGTACTTC
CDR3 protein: CASSLATGSREQYF

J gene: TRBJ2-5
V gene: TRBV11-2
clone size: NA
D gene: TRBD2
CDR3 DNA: TGTGCCAGCAGCGCCTCGACTAGCGGGAGAGGGGAGACCCAGTACTTC
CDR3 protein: CASSASTSGRGETQYF

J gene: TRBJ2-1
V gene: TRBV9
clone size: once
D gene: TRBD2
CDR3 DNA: TGTGCCAGCAGCGTAGGGACTAGGAGCAATGAGCAGTTCTTC
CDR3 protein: CASSVGTRSNEQFF

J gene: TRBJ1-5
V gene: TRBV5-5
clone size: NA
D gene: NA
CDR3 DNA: TGTGCCAGCAGCTTGGATGGCCACAATCAGCCCCAGCATTTT
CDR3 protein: CASSLDGHNQPQHF

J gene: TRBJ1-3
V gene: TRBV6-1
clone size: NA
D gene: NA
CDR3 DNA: TGTGCCAGCAGTGCAACCCTATCCAGGGGCTCTGGAAACACCATATATTTT
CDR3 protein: CASSATLSRGSGNTIYF

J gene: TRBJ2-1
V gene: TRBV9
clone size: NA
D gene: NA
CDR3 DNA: TGTGCCAGCAGCTTGATCCGGGACTTATCTTACAATGAGCAGTTCTTC
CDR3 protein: CASSLIRDLSYNEQFF

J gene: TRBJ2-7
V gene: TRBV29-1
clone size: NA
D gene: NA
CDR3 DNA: TGCAGCGTTTTCTCCCCCCCAGCGGGACAGTCGATCCCCGGGACTAGGGAGGGCGAGCAGTACTTC
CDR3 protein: CSVFSPPAGQSIPGTREGEQYF

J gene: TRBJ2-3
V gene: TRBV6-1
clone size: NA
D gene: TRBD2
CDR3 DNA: TGTGCCAGCAGTGAAGAGGGGTGGGACTACGCAGATACGCAGTATTTT
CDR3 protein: CASSEEGWDYADTQYF

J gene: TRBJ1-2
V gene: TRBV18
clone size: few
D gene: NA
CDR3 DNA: TGTGCCAGCTCACCAGGGACATCGAGGGGCTACACCTTC
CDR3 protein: CASSPGTSRGYTF

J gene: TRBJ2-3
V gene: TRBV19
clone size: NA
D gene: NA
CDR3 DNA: TGTGCCAGTAGCACTATTAGCACAGATACGCAGTATTTT
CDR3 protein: CASSTISTDTQYF

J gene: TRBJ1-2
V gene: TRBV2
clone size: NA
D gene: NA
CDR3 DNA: TGTGCCAGCAGTGAAGGGACAGTCCGATATGGCTACACCTTC
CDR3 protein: CASSEGTVRYGYTF

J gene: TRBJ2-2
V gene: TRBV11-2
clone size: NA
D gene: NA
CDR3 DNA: TGTGCCAGCAGCTTTCAGGCGGGGAACACCGGGGAGCTGTTTTTT
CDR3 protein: CASSFQAGNTGELFF

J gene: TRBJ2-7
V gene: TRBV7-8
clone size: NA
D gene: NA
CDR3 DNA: TGTGCCAGCAGCCGCATTTCGGACAGACTCTACGAGCAGTACTTC
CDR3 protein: CASSRISDRLYEQYF